Shown below are 6 T cell receptor beta chains from a single sample sequenced in a study of blood T cell repertoires in COVID-19. Measured with immunoSEQ multiplex PCR; TCRdb has only the in-frame clones, and not every one. Of some 350,000 clones listed, 80% to 90% were seen once; the top ten hold more than 5%. The source material was PBMCs or T cells enriched from blood (not recorded which). Receptor source: a young man who had recovered from COVID-19.

CDR3: CASSLIRAFF. The CDR3, as DNA: TGTGCCAGCAGCTTGATTAGAGCTTTCTTT. The chain employs TRBV11-2 and TRBJ1-1; D unresolved. Per germline, CDR1 SGHAT and CDR2 FQNNGV. V was pared by 3 bases and J by 10 bases, with 6 bases between. This CDR3 has 10 amino acids.

This chain uses TRBV5-1 with TRBJ2-2; TRBD2 matches at 10 bases. With V trimmed by 0 bases and J by 1 base, 0 bases remained unmatched. Germline values: CDR1 SGHRS, CDR2 YFSETQ. This CDR3 has 16 residues. This CDR3 reads CASSLGLAGNTGELFF. The CDR3 bases are TGCGCCAGCAGCTTGGGACTAGCGGGGAACACCGGGGAGCTGTTTTTT.

V is TRBV4-1 and J is TRBJ1-2; 8 bases map to TRBD1. The CDR3 sequence is 14 residues long. V gave up 4 bases and J gave up 6 bases; unmatched junction bases: 7. Germline-derived CDR1 and CDR2 are MGHRA and YSYEKL. CDR3 in amino acids: CASSLSGGQDGYTF. The CDR3 DNA follows: TGCGCCAGCAGCCTATCAGGGGGCCAGGATGGCTACACCTTC.

This chain links TRBV6-5 with TRBJ1-2, with D maybe TRBD1 (5 bases). Trimming shortened V by 0 bases and J by 1 base, and 9 bases separated the two germline ends. Germline V gives CDR1 MNHEY, CDR2 SVGAGI. This CDR3 region has 15 residues. This chain's CDR3 is CASSYSTGINYGYTF. In DNA, the CDR3 is TGTGCCAGCAGTTACTCTACAGGAATTAACTATGGCTACACCTTC.

The chain is built from TRBV6-5 and TRBJ1-1; tentative D call: TRBD1 (6 bases). The CDR3 extends over 13 amino acids. V was trimmed by 6 bases and J by 4 bases, leaving 12 bases between them. Germline CDR1 MNHEY, CDR2 SVGAGI. Written as DNA, the CDR3 is TGTGCCAGCAGAAACAGGGTTCCCACTGAAGCTTTCTTT. Amino acids: CASRNRVPTEAFF.

The chain has TRBV3-1 (or the pseudogene TRBV3-2) and TRBJ1-6; 7 nucleotides line up with TRBD1. V lost 5 bases, J lost 5 bases, and 6 bases stayed unmatched. Germline V gene lookup returns CDR1 LGHDT and CDR2 YNNKEL (reference sequence). The CDR3 sequence is 15 residues long. Written as DNA, the CDR3 is TGTGCCAGCAGCACGCGACAGGGAAATAATTCACCCCTCCACTTT. It specifies CASSTRQGNNSPLHF.